The subject of this entry is one T cell receptor (beta chain). The method was immunoSEQ multiplex PCR; TCRdb's version includes in-frame clones alone and lacks a portion of them. The data hold some 130,000 clones, with roughly four fifths observed a single time. V lost 4 bases, J lost 1 base, and 13 bases stayed unmatched. Germline CDR1 SGDLS, CDR2 YYNGEE. This CDR3 has 17 residues. The sample belongs to a study of blood T cell repertoires in COVID-19. Study overall: Spain, Italy and the United States supplied samples that represented acute and convalescent COVID-19. T cells, B-cell-depleted T cells, or PBMCs supplied cDNA or gDNA.

Participants reported their clinical history, and cohort assignment relied on those reports. The TCR comes from a young man who had recovered from COVID-19. The chain recombines TRBV9 with TRBJ1-1; 7 positions match TRBD1. Sequencing used PBMCs or T cells enriched from blood (not recorded which). The CDR3 DNA follows: TGTGCCAGCAGCCTATCTACGACAGGGCTTCAGAACACTGAAGCTTTCTTT. Protein sequence: CASSLSTTGLQNTEAFF.